This T cell receptor beta chain comes out of a study of T cell repertoires in cytomegalovirus infection. Looking at the study overall: Epitope selection comprised recently identified HLA-C-restricted CMV epitopes and well-studied HLA-B-restricted CMV epitopes. Public signatures in TCR beta pointed to CMV infection and matching HLA type.

About this clonotype: The antigen is not known.

TCRdb re-derived calls from the reads in MiXCR, one entry per CDR3 protein. This table holds hundreds of thousands of distinct CDR3 sequences, under 45% found once. Study-wide results and caveats: CMV carriers having the relevant HLA were flagged by cumulative public TCR beta family frequency. HLA-C-restricted, CMV-specific TCR beta clonotypes were dominant ex vivo.

The CDR3 has 15 residues. Germline V gene data show CDR1 as MNHEY and CDR2 as SVGEGT. V was trimmed by 6 bases and J by 3 bases, leaving 15 bases between them. This TCR came from a human donor in good health (CMV status not recorded). Some clones in this sample may be carry-over from other donors' samples. This sample comprised cultured PBMCs, obtained from culture after CMV antigen stimulation. This chain links TRBV6-2 or TRBV6-3 with TRBJ1-5; D gene uncertain. CDR3: CASSPHDVPNQPQHF. The DNA of the CDR3 is TGTGCCAGCAGCCCACACGACGTCCCCAATCAGCCCCAGCATTTT.